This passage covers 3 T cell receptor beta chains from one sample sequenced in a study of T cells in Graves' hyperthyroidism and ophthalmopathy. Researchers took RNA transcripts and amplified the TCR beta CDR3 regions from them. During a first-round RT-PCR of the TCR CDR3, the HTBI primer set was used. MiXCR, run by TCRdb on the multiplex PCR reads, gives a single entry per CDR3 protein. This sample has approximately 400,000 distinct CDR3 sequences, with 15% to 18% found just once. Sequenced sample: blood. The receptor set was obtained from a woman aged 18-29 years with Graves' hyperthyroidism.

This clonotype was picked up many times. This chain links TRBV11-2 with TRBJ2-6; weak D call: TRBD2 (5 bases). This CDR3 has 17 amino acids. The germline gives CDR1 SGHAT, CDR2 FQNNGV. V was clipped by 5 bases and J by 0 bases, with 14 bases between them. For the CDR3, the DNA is TGTGCCAGCAGCCCCAAGGGTGGGAGCTCTGGGGCCAACGTCCTGACTTTC. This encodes CASSPKGGSSGANVLTF.

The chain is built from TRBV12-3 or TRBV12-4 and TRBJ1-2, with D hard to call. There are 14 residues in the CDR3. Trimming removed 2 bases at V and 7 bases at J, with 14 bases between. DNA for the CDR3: TGTGCCAGCAGTTTATTTTTGGGAAGCGGTGGCTACACCTTC. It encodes CASSLFLGSGGYTF.

The CDR3 nucleotides read TGCGCCAGCAGCCAAGTACAGGGGCTCGGGAGCAATCAGCCCCAGCATTTT. It encodes CASSQVQGLGSNQPQHF. This chain links TRBV4-1 with TRBJ1-5; 7 positions match TRBD1. The CDR3 contains 17 residues. With V trimmed by 1 base and J by 1 base, 7 bases remained unmatched. Germline CDR1 reads MGHRA; CDR2 reads YSYEKL.